These 16 T cell receptor beta chains share one sample of origin, sequenced in a study of blood T cell repertoires in COVID-19. Here immunoSEQ multiplex PCR was the method, and the copy in TCRdb shows in-frame clones only, minus some. The sample has under 200,000 clones, about 88% seen once; the top ten hold about 6.3%. Specimen: peripheral blood. These receptors all come from a man between 35 and 55 years old with active or convalescent COVID-19.

The chain links TRBV5-1 to TRBJ2-7; D is possibly TRBD2 (6 bases). The CDR3 contains 15 residues. V lost 4 bases, J lost 0 bases, and 14 bases lay in between. CDR1 and CDR2 (germline): SGHRS, YFSETQ. The CDR3: CASSLGGRGSYEQYF. The CDR3 DNA reads as TGCGCCAGCAGCCTGGGGGGTCGGGGCTCCTACGAGCAGTACTTC. Filled out from reference TRBV5-1 and TRBJ2-7, the complete variable domain reads KAGVTQTPRYLIKTRGQQVTLSCSPISGHRSVSWYQQTPGQGLQFLFEYFSETQRNKGNFPGRFSGRQFSNSRSEMNVSTLELGDSALYLCASSLGGRGSYEQYFGPGTRLTVT.

The J gene is TRBJ1-1, the V gene TRBV10-3; D remains ambiguous. The CDR3 runs 13 residues. CDR1 is ENHRY and CDR2 is SYGVKD in the germline V gene. The V and J ends lost 7 bases and 5 bases respectively, with 14 bases between them. CDR3 region: CAINDKAGTEAFF. CDR3 DNA sequence: TGTGCCATCAATGACAAGGCAGGAACTGAAGCTTTCTTT.

The sample holds one count of this clone. The chain employs TRBV27 and TRBJ1-1; D uncertain. Germline V gene lookup returns CDR1 MNHEY and CDR2 SMNVEV (reference sequence). This CDR3 is built from 14 residues. The V end was cut by 3 bases, the J end by 4 bases, with 12 bases between. CDR3 DNA: TGTGCCAGCAGTTTCGTGATGTCAGGCACTGAAGCTTTCTTT. It yields the protein CASSFVMSGTEAFF.

The chain couples TRBV2 to TRBJ2-7, with D perhaps TRBD1 (5 bases). CDR3 length: 15 residues. V dropped 3 bases and J dropped 7 bases, with 19 bases sitting between them. Germline-derived CDR1 and CDR2 are SNHLY and FYNNEI. The CDR3, as DNA: TGTGCCAGCAGTGACAATGCAGGGCCCTACTATGAGCAGTACTTC. This encodes CASSDNAGPYYEQYF.

J is TRBJ1-5 and V is TRBV9; 9 nucleotides agree with TRBD1. The CDR3 runs 14 residues. In germline, CDR1 is SGDLS, CDR2 YYNGEE. Trimming at V came to 3 bases and at J to 5 bases, leaving 3 bases not matched to a gene. CDR3 sequence: CASSARQGDQPQHF. The CDR3 region has the DNA TGTGCCAGCAGCGCAAGACAGGGGGATCAGCCCCAGCATTTT. The whole variable domain, remainder taken from reference TRBV9 and TRBJ1-5, is DSGVTQTPKHLITATGQRVTLRCSPRSGDLSVYWYQQSLDQGLQFLIQYYNGEERAKGNILERFSAQQFPDLHSELNLSSLELGDSALYFCASSARQGDQPQHFGDGTRLSIL.

The chain employs TRBV2 and TRBJ1-6; tentatively, D is TRBD1 (5 bases). Trimming took off 4 bases at V and 7 bases at J, with 14 bases between the two ends. Germline V gives CDR1 SNHLY, CDR2 FYNNEI. The CDR3 spans 15 residues. This CDR3 is CASSVQETRNSPLHF. CDR3 nucleotides: TGTGCCAGCAGTGTACAGGAGACCAGGAATTCACCCCTCCACTTT. Variable domain in full (rest from reference TRBV2 and TRBJ1-6): EPEVTQTPSHQVTQMGQEVILRCVPISNHLYFYWYRQILGQKVEFLVSFYNNEISEKSEIFDDQFSVERPDGSNFTLKIRSTKLEDSAMYFCASSVQETRNSPLHFGNGTRLTVT.

The chain uses TRBV28 and TRBJ2-7; 7 nucleotides match TRBD2. This CDR3 comprises 15 residues. Germline loops: CDR1 MDHEN, CDR2 SYDVKM. The ends lost 2 bases at V and 7 bases at J; junction bases unmatched: 11. The CDR3 reads CASSLEVAGVGEQYF. The CDR3 DNA sequence: TGTGCCAGCAGTTTAGAGGTGGCGGGGGTAGGTGAGCAGTACTTC.

This chain links TRBV6-2 or TRBV6-3 with TRBJ1-5, with D possibly being TRBD1 (6 bases). Germline values: CDR1 MNHEY, CDR2 SVGEGT. Trimming removed 3 bases at V and 0 bases at J, with 18 bases between. The CDR3 runs 18 residues. Here the CDR3 DNA reads TGTGCCAGCAGTTATTGGGGGCCCCGTGGTAGTAGCAATCAGCCCCAGCATTTT. This codes for CASSYWGPRGSSNQPQHF.

The rearrangement joins TRBV30 to TRBJ1-4; the D is unclear. The CDR3 loop spans 12 amino acids. Germline V gene data show CDR1 as GTSNPN and CDR2 as SVGIG (reference sequence). V was shortened by 5 bases and J by 6 bases, with 10 bases between the two germline ends. This chain's CDR3 is CAWDDKDEKLFF. CDR3 coding DNA: TGTGCCTGGGATGACAAAGATGAAAAACTGTTTTTT.

The V gene is TRBV19, the J gene TRBJ1-1; 8 bases are shared with TRBD1. This CDR3 region has 14 residues. The germline V gene has CDR1 LNHDA and CDR2 SQIVND (reference sequence). Losses at the gene ends were 2 bases for V and 3 bases for J; bases not matched to a gene: 2. The CDR3 region is CASSINRGDTEAFF. The DNA for the CDR3 is TGTGCCAGTAGTATAAACAGGGGGGACACTGAAGCTTTCTTT.

V gene TRBV6-2 or TRBV6-3 combines with J gene TRBJ2-3; D is possibly TRBD2 (6 bases). The CDR3 length is 15 residues. Germline CDR1 reads MNHEY; CDR2 reads SVGEGT. V was trimmed by 2 bases and J by 1 base, leaving 10 bases between them. This CDR3 reads CASSYGWGGTDTQYF. CDR3 coding DNA: TGTGCCAGCAGTTACGGGTGGGGGGGCACAGATACGCAGTATTTT.

This clone was recorded only once. The chain recombines TRBV11-1 with TRBJ2-1; 7 nucleotides agree with TRBD1. The CDR3 is 15 residues long. The V gene's germline CDR1 is SGHAT and CDR2 FQDESV (reference sequence). V shed 5 bases and J 1 base; nucleotides not matched to a gene: 5. CDR3 loop: CASSPTGQSYNEQFF. Written as DNA, the CDR3 is TGTGCCAGCAGCCCCACGGGACAGTCCTACAATGAGCAGTTCTTC.

This sequence joins TRBV21-1 and TRBJ1-4; the table's D call of TRBD1 was not tested on the DNA. TRBV21-1 is noted as a pseudogene. This CDR3 comprises 15 residues. The CDR3 DNA reads as TGTGCCAGCAGCAAACCGGGACAGGGGGCGCAAAAACTGTTTTTT. Translated: CASSKPGQGAQKLFF.

The chain couples TRBV4-1 to TRBJ1-2; D remains ambiguous. Germline V gene lookup returns CDR1 MGHRA and CDR2 YSYEKL. CDR3 length equals 14 residues. The germline V and J ends were trimmed by 5 bases and 4 bases, with 14 bases remaining between them. CDR3 residues: CASSALRGSYGYTF. DNA of the CDR3: TGCGCCAGCAGCGCCCTACGAGGGAGCTATGGCTACACCTTC.

The chain joins TRBV5-1 to TRBJ2-4, with D hard to call. Germline CDR1 is SGHRS and CDR2 is YFSETQ. The V end lost 0 bases, the J end lost 0 bases, and 7 bases lay between the germline ends. The CDR3 extends over 15 amino acids. The CDR3 nucleotides are TGCGCCAGCAGCTTGGGTGACAAAGCCAAAAACATTCAGTACTTC. Translating gives CASSLGDKAKNIQYF.

The chain combines TRBV28 with TRBJ1-5, with 11 bases matching TRBD1. The CDR3 extends over 15 amino acids. Germline assignment: CDR1 MDHEN and CDR2 SYDVKM. After removal of 5 bases from V and 6 bases from J, the junction contained 6 bases not matched to a gene. DNA of the CDR3: TGTGCCAGCAGTCCGGGACAGGGGGTTGGTCAGCCCCAGCATTTT. It encodes CASSPGQGVGQPQHF.